This TCR beta chain emerged from a study of blood T cell repertoires in COVID-19. In the source study's methods: Estimated nucleated cell counts came from reference gene primer amplification. TCRdb's table, derived via immunoSEQ multiplex PCR, lists solely in-frame clones and lacks some. V and J calls and clone size are those listed in that table; D and trimming were worked out from the DNA. The table has about 210,000 clones, under 90% seen once. J gave up 5 bases and V 10 bases, and 8 bases lay outside the gene matches. This CDR3 has 14 residues. The germline gives CDR1 ENHRY, CDR2 SYGVKD. The chain uses TRBV10-3 and TRBJ2-2; 9 nucleotides match TRBD1. Material for sequencing was peripheral blood. The clonotype originates from a woman older than 75 with COVID-19, enrolled during active disease. The CDR3 region is CASARDRDTGELFF. The CDR3 DNA sequence: TGTGCCAGCGCCCGGGACAGGGATACCGGGGAGCTGTTTTTT.